What follows is one T cell receptor beta chain and its context. Its target is not known. The sample has other DNA sequences that encode this CDR3 too. The sample originates from a study of Ad26.COV2.S vaccination and SARS-CoV-2 variants. Study-wide context: Donor joined the COV1001 Ad26.COV2.S trial arm. Each vaccinee took Ad26.COV2.S intramuscularly, once or twice 56 days apart. Findings and caveats of the study: People given the vaccine had a wider spike-specific TCR breadth than placebo recipients did.

Assay used: immunoSEQ multiplex PCR; TCRdb lists only in-frame clones, some missing. The sample carries 350,000 to 500,000 clones, 90% recorded once. This CDR3 region has 11 residues. Germline assignment: CDR1 DFQATT and CDR2 SNEGSKA (reference sequence). Deletions cut 3 bases from V and 2 bases from J, with 4 bases between. Stated treatment: around 19 received Ad26.COV2.S at low or high dose, single or two shots; five or six received placebo; per-sample allocation not given. Following the first vaccine or placebo injection, samples were taken on day 63. The rearrangement links TRBV20-1 to TRBJ1-1; D remains unclear. The TCR sequence derives from a person aged 18-60 years who received the Ad26.COV2.S COVID-19 vaccine or a placebo. This material consisted of peripheral blood, taken in a trial of Ad26.COV2.S vaccine versus placebo. The CDR3 DNA reads TGCAGTGCTAGTCGTAACACTGAAGCTTTCTTT. It yields the protein CSASRNTEAFF.